This T cell receptor beta chain originates from a study of T cell responses to AZD1222 COVID-19 vaccine. Broader study findings: Seropositive AZD1222 recipients at baseline numbered only five or six. A rise in Spike-specific TCR breadth and depth followed two AZD1222 doses. Repertoire sampling was restricted to post-peak T cell response timepoints. Unmutated variant regions are reportedly targeted by nearly half of spike-specific TCRs.

V lost 4 bases to trimming and J lost 6 bases, with 12 bases between them. The CDR3 totals 14 residues. Germline V gene sequence: CDR1 MRHNA, CDR2 SNTAGT. This clone occurred once. The target antigen is unknown. TCRdb's table, derived via immunoSEQ multiplex PCR, lists solely in-frame clones and lacks some. The sample holds 130,000 to 150,000 clones; more than 85% are singletons and the top ten take approximately 2%. The source material was peripheral blood, sampled on day 0 of AZD1222 vaccination. The rearrangement links TRBV6-4 to TRBJ2-2, with D perhaps given as TRBD1 or TRBD2 (5 bases each). This clonotype was sampled from an adult in good health. CDR3 protein: CASSGDPSAGELFF. The CDR3, as DNA: TGTGCCAGCAGTGGGGACCCCTCGGCCGGGGAGCTGTTTTTT.